What follows are 9 T cell receptor beta chains derived from one specimen sequenced in a study of spatial heterogeneity in lung cancer. TCRdb reprocessed the 5' RACE reads via MiXCR and lists one record per CDR3 protein. The sample holds just over 70,000 distinct CDR3 sequences, around 9.3% seen once. The time point is: blood at routine non-recurrence follow-up after resection. The source material was PBMCs, sampled at follow-up. Receptors originate from a female donor with early-stage non-small cell lung cancer.

This clonotype was observed at least ten times. The J gene is TRBJ2-7, the V gene TRBV12-3 or TRBV12-4, with 15 bases identical to TRBD2. Trimming at V came to 4 bases and at J to 4 bases, leaving 5 bases not matched to a gene. The CDR3 has 16 amino acids. CDR3 sequence: CASSWLGLAGGYEQYF. CDR3 bases: TGTGCCAGCAGTTGGCTGGGACTAGCGGGAGGATACGAGCAGTACTTC.

This clonotype was seen repeatedly, ten times or more. This chain uses TRBV12-3 or TRBV12-4 with TRBJ1-6; TRBD1 matches at 10 bases. The CDR3 spans 15 residues. V trimming: 5 bases; J trimming: 9 bases; junction bases outside the gene matches: 7. CDR3 DNA sequence: TGTGCCAGCAGTCCTCCGGGACAGGGGTTTTCACCCCTCCACTTT. This translates into CASSPPGQGFSPLHF.

This clonotype was observed at least ten times. The chain uses TRBV12-3 or TRBV12-4 and TRBJ2-3; D may be TRBD2 (5 bases). V shed 6 bases and J shed 7 bases, with 14 bases lying between them. This CDR3 comprises 13 residues. The CDR3: CASRPRGAYTQYF. CDR3 nucleotides: TGTGCCAGCAGACCCCGGGGAGCCTATACGCAGTATTTT.

This clonotype was recorded many times. This chain connects TRBV20-1 to TRBJ2-5, with 7 bases that match TRBD2. Germline-derived CDR1 and CDR2 are DFQATT and SNEGSKA (reference sequence). This CDR3 contains 13 residues. Trimming took 3 bases from V and 3 from J; bases not matched to a gene: 4. The CDR3 loop reads CSASWSGEETQYF. The CDR3 DNA reads TGCAGTGCTAGTTGGAGCGGGGAAGAGACCCAGTACTTC.

This clonotype was recorded at least ten times. The chain joins TRBV28 to TRBJ2-7, with TRBD2 identical over 8 bases. CDR1 and CDR2 (germline): MDHEN, SYDVKM. Unmatched junction bases numbered 8, after V lost 4 bases and J lost 0 bases. The CDR3 loop spans 16 amino acids. CDR3 residues: CASSSPLAGLSYEQYF. DNA of the CDR3: TGTGCCAGCAGTTCCCCTCTAGCGGGCCTCTCCTACGAGCAGTACTTC.

This clonotype appeared many times. V usage is TRBV7-2 and J usage is TRBJ2-5, with TRBD1 matching 7 bases. The CDR3 extends over 15 amino acids. The germline V gene encodes CDR1 SGHTA and CDR2 FQGNSA. V was pared by 4 bases and J by 5 bases, with 10 bases of the junction left unmatched. This chain's CDR3 is CASSSWTGPSETQYF. The CDR3 DNA reads as TGTGCCAGCAGCTCCTGGACAGGCCCCAGCGAGACCCAGTACTTC.

The V call is TRBV14, the J call TRBJ2-3; D perhaps matches TRBD2 (6 bases). The CDR3 contains 16 residues. Between the trimmed V and J ends, which lost 0 bases and 2 bases, there was a span of 12 bases. CDR1 is SGHDN, CDR2 FVKESK, per germline. CDR3 coding DNA: TGTGCCAGCAGCCAAGACTCGGGAGTAGCCACAGATACGCAGTATTTT. This gives the protein CASSQDSGVATDTQYF.

The V and J genes are TRBV27 and TRBJ2-1; perhaps D is TRBD1 or TRBD2 (5 bases each). The germline V gene encodes CDR1 MNHEY and CDR2 SMNVEV (reference sequence). The CDR3 is made up of 17 amino acids. Trimming took off 5 bases at V and 9 bases at J, with 26 bases between the two ends. Here the CDR3 reads CASSRDLRVSEFREQFF. In DNA, the CDR3 is TGTGCCAGCAGTAGGGACCTAAGGGTGTCGGAGTTCCGTGAGCAGTTCTTC.

In its sample, this clonotype was seen many times. V is TRBV7-6 and J is TRBJ2-7; TRBD1 matches at 10 bases. The germline CDR1 and CDR2 sequences are SGHVS and FNYEAQ. Trimming at V came to 5 bases and at J to 0 bases, leaving 4 bases not matched to a gene. The CDR3 spans 15 residues. Here the CDR3 reads CASSLGQGSSYEQYF. CDR3 nucleotide sequence: TGTGCCAGCAGCCTGGGACAGGGGAGCTCCTACGAGCAGTACTTC.